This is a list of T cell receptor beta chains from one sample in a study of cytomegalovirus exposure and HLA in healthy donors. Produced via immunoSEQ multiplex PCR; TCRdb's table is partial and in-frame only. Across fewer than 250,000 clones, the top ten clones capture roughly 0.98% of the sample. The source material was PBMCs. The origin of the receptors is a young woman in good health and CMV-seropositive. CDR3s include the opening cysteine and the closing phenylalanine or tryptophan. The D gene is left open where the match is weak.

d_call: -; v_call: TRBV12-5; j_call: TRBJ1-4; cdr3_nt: TGTGCTAGTGGTTTAGATACCGAGGGCGAAAAACTGTTTTTT; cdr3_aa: CASGLDTEGEKLFF
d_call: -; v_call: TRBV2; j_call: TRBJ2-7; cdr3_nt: TGTGCCACCCGGAGACTCGGGGGTCGCTACGAGCAGTACTTC; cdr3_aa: CATRRLGGRYEQYF
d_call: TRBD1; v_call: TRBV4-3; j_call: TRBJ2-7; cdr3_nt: TGCGCCAGCAGCCAGACAGGGGCTGGCTACGAGCAGTACTTC; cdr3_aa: CASSQTGAGYEQYF
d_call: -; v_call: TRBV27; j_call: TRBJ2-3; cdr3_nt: TGTGCCAGCAGCACCACTCCGGGATCTCAAGATACGCAGTATTTT; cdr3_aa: CASSTTPGSQDTQYF
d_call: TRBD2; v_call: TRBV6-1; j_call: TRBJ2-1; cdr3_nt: TGTGCCAGCAGTGAAGAGGGGACTAGCAAAACCTACAATGAGCAGTTCTTC; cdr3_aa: CASSEEGTSKTYNEQFF
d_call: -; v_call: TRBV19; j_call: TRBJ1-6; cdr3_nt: TGTGCCAGTAGTATGAGGCAGGGGCGGCTAAATTCACCCCTCCACTTT; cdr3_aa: CASSMRQGRLNSPLHF
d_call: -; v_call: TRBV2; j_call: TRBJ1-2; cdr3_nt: TGTGCCAGCAGTGAAGGGAGGGGTCGCGGCTACACCTTC; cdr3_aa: CASSEGRGRGYTF
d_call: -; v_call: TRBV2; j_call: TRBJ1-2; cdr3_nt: TGTGCCAGCAGTGATGACACCGCTAACTATGGCTACACCTTC; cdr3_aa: CASSDDTANYGYTF
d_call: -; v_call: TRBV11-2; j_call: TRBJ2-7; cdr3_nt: TGTGCCAGCAGCTTCCATACAGGGCCCTCCTACGAGCAGTACTTC; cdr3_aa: CASSFHTGPSYEQYF
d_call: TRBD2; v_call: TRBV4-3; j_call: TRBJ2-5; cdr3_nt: TGCGCCAGCAGCCAAGGGGCGGGAGACATCTTCCGAGAGACCCAGTACTTC; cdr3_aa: CASSQGAGDIFRETQYF
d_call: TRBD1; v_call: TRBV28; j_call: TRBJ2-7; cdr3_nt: TGTGCCAGCAGTTTAGGACCGGGACAGCTGTCCTACGAGCAGTACTTC; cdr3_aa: CASSLGPGQLSYEQYF
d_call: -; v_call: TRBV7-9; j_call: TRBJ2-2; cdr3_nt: TGTGCCAGCAGCCCTCAGACCGGGGAGCTGTTTTTT; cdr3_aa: CASSPQTGELFF
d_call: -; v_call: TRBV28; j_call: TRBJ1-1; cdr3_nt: TGTGCCAGCAGTTTCCCAGGGTTAATGAACACTGAAGCTTTCTTT; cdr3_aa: CASSFPGLMNTEAFF
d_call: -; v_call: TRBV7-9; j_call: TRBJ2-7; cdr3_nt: TGTGCCAGCAGCTTAGTTAGCACGACCTACGAGCAGTACTTC; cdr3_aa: CASSLVSTTYEQYF
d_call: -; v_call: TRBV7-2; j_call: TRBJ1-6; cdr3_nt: TGTGCCAGCAGCTTAGCGGGGTGGGGTACGGGGAATTCACCCCTCCACTTT; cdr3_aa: CASSLAGWGTGNSPLHF
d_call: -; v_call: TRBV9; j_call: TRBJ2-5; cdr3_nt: TGTGCCAGCAGCGTAGACACCGGGTACCAAGAGACCCAGTACTTC; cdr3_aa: CASSVDTGYQETQYF
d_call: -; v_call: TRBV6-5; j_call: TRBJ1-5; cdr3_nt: TGTGCCAGCAGAGTTCGGGGCAATCAGCCCCAGCATTTT; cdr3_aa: CASRVRGNQPQHF
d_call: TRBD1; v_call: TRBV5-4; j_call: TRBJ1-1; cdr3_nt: TGTGCCAGCAGCTTACAGGGGGGGAACACTGAAGCTTTCTTT; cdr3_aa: CASSLQGGNTEAFF
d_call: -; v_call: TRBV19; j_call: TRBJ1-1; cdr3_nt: TGTGCCAGTAGTACCCAACGACAAATTAACACTGAAGCTTTCTTT; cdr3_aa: CASSTQRQINTEAFF
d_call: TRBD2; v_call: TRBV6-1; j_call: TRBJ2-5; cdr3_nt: TGTGCCAGCGGGGGACTAGTCGAAGAGACCCAGTACTTC; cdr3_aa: CASGGLVEETQYF
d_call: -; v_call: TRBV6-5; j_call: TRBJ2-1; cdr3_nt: TGTGCCAGCAGTTATAAGTGGGGGGGGCGTTTATATGAGCAGTTCTTC; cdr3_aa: CASSYKWGGRLYEQFF
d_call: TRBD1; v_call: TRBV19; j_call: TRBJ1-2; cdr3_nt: TGTGCCAGTAGTACGGTGTGGAGGACAGGCCGGGGCTATGGCTACACCTTC; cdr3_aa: CASSTVWRTGRGYGYTF
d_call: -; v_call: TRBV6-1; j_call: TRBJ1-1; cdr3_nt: TGTGCCAGCAGTGAGGGGATCTTGAGGGATGAAGCTTTCTTT; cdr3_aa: CASSEGILRDEAFF
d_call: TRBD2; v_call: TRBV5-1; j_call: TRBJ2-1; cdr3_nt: TGCGCCAGCAGCAGCTTAGCGGGGGGTGACTACAATGAGCAGTTCTTC; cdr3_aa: CASSSLAGGDYNEQFF
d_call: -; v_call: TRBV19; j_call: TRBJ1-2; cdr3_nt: TGTGCCAGTAGTATGCCGGGGGTTGGCGGCTACACCTTC; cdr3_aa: CASSMPGVGGYTF
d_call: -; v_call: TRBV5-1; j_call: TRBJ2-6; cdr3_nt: TGCGCCAGCAGCTTGGTCGAGGCTGGGGGGGCCAACGTCCTGACTTTC; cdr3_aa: CASSLVEAGGANVLTF
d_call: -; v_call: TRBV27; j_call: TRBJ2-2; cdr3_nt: TGTGCCAGCAGTTTATTTTATCCCGGGGAGCTGTTTTTT; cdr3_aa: CASSLFYPGELFF
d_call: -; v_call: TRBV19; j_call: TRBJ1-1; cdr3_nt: TGTGCCAGTAGTATGCTTCAGGGTTACATGAACACTGAAGCTTTCTTT; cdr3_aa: CASSMLQGYMNTEAFF
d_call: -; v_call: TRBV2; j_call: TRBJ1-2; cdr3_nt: TGTGCCAGCAGTGCCGACAGCTATGGCTACACCTTC; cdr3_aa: CASSADSYGYTF
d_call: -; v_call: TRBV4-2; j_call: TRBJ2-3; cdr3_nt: TGTGCCAGCAGCCAAAATTCAGCGATTCATAGCACAGATACGCAGTATTTT; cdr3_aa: CASSQNSAIHSTDTQYF
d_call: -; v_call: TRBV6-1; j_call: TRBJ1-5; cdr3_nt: TGTGCCAGCAGTGAAGTGAGTGGCAATCAGCCCCAGCATTTT; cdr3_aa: CASSEVSGNQPQHF
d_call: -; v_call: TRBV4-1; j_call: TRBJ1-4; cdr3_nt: TGCGCCAGCAGCCAAGATCTGAACAGGCGGTTGAAGGACCATGAAAAACTGTTTTTT; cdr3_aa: CASSQDLNRRLKDHEKLFF
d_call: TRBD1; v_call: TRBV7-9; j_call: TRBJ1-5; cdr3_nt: TGTGCCAGCAGCTTAGGTGACAGGGGAAGCAATCAGCCCCAGCATTTT; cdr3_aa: CASSLGDRGSNQPQHF
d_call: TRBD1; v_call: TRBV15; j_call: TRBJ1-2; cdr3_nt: TGTGCCACCAGCAGAGACCTTGGACAGGATGTCTATGGCTACACCTTC; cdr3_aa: CATSRDLGQDVYGYTF
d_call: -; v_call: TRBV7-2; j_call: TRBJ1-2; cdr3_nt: TGTGCCAGCAGCTCGACATTTCCCCGTAACTATGGCTACACCTTC; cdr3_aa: CASSSTFPRNYGYTF
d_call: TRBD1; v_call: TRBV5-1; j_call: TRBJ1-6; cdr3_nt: TGCGCCAGCAGCTTAGTGTCACAGGGGGCGTCTAATTCACCCCTCCACTTT; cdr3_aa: CASSLVSQGASNSPLHF
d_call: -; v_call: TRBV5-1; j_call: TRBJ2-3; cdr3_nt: TGCGCCAGCAGCTTGTTTGCTACCACAGATACGCAGTATTTT; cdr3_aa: CASSLFATTDTQYF
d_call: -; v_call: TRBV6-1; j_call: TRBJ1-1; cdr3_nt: TGTGCCAGCAGTGATCAAGGGGGCACTGAAGCTTTCTTT; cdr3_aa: CASSDQGGTEAFF
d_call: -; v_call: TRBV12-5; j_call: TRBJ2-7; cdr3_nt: TGTGCTAGTGGTTTGGTACCTAACAGTTACGAGCAGTACTTC; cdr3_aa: CASGLVPNSYEQYF
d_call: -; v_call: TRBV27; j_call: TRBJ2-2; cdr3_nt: TGTGCCAGCAGTACAGGGTTTGGCGGGGAGCTGTTTTTT; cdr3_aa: CASSTGFGGELFF
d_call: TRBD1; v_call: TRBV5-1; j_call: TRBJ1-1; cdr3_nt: TGCGCCAGCAGCTTTACAGGGGTTTCGAACACTGAAGCTTTCTTT; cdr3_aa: CASSFTGVSNTEAFF
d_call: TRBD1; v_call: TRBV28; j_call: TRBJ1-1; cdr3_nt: TGTGCCAGCAGTTTGAGGGGGACAGGGTGGGCTGAAGCTTTCTTT; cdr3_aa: CASSLRGTGWAEAFF
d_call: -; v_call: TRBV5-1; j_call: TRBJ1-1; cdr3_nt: TGCGCCAGCAGGACACGAGGCAGGGAGAACACTGAAGCTTTCTTT; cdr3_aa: CASRTRGRENTEAFF
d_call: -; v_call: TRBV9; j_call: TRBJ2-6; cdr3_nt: TGTGCCAGCAGCGTAGCAACAGGGTCTTCTGGGGCCAACGTCCTGACTTTC; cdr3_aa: CASSVATGSSGANVLTF
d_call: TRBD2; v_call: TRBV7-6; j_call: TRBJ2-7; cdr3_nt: TGTGCCAGCAGCTTAAGTATTTCGGGGGGAGAGCAGTACTTC; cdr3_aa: CASSLSISGGEQYF